This T cell receptor (beta chain) was identified during a study of Tregs in tolerant kidney transplant recipients (dated by TCRdb to about 2019). At the level of the whole study: Additional Treg samples were obtained by sorting recipient CD4+CD25+CD127- cells from a roughly three-day mixed lymphocyte reaction with belatacept, in some cases after a subsequent roughly five-day donor restimulation. During sorting of primary belatacept mixed lymphocyte reaction cultures, recipient cells were distinguished from donor cells with antibodies. The study used TCRbeta sequencing to identify donor-specific regulatory T cells before combined kidney and bone marrow transplantation, then tracked those cells after transplant. TCRbeta repertoire sequencing was used in a few healthy controls to compare several methods for expanding Tregs specific for an allogeneic donor.

Details on this clone: Its recognized antigen is unknown. The record has no base qualities; no much larger clone is one base away.

Summary of the overall study and its limitations: Because the study included only a small number of patients, the results must be confirmed in larger populations and under other immunosuppression protocols. Biological reproducibility was not examined directly, but technical replication error appeared to be minimal. Expanding Tregs with activated donor B cells appeared to identify the most biologically relevant and donor-specific TCRbeta repertoire.

Genomic DNA was extracted from sorted cells with the QIAGEN DNeasy Blood and Tissue Kit for TCRbeta CDR3 sequencing. High-throughput TCRbeta CDR3 sequencing, which included PCR amplification with bias correction and internal controls, was done commercially through immunoSEQ. For the original study's pipeline: Unique productive TCRbeta sequences were defined by CDR3 nucleotide sequence when primers matched and otherwise by CDR3 amino acid sequence together with Vbeta and Jbeta genes. Donor-reactive sequences were defined as at least 5-fold expanded in CFSE-low cells versus unstimulated cells, with frequency of at least 0.01% in CFSE-low cells. Jensen-Shannon divergence calculated on the top 100 TCRbeta sequences ranked by frequency was used to measure repertoire divergence. For samples with multiple sequencing runs, sorting error was corrected separately for each run before the runs were pooled. TCRdb holds this immuneACCESS table with in-frame rearrangements only. Some clones are missing; in checked studies, unresolved V genes explain under half, and the rest has no known cause. V and J calls and clone size come straight from that table; D and trimming were deduced from the DNA. The sample table records approximately 45,000 clones; around 95% of these occur just once. The ten largest clones represent about 0.41% of the sample.

Inclusive of the bounding cysteine and phenylalanine, the CDR3 is 16 residues long. CDR3 DNA is the only sequence kept; it has 48 bases, read in frame from the first base. Reading the germline V gene (reference sequence) gives CDR1 SEHNR and CDR2 FQNEAQ. V loses 2 bases of germline sequence and J loses 1 base, and the interval between the two ends is 12 bases. Healthy control blood was obtained either as purchased buffy coats or from healthy volunteers. Healthy control blood was separated into PBMCs by Ficoll density gradient and cryopreserved, and patient PBMCs were collected both before and after transplant.

The clonotype was recovered from a human donor in good health. The rearrangement combines TRBV7-9 with TRBJ2-1, and the D gene may be TRBD2, 5 bases matching. Sequencing was performed on Tregs from blood cultured with allogeneic cells. The CDR3 sequence is CASSLRRTFSYNEQFF. The DNA sequence follows: TGTGCCAGCAGCTTAAGACGGACTTTTTCCTACAATGAGCAGTTCTTC. Supplemented by the reference TRBV7-9 and TRBJ2-1 proteins around the CDR3, the complete variable domain is DTGVSQNPRHKITKRGQNVTFRCDPISEHNRLYWYRQTLGQGPEFLTYFQNEAQLEKSRLLSDRFSAERPKGSFSTLEIQRTEQGDSAMYLCASSLRRTFSYNEQFFGPGTRLTVL.